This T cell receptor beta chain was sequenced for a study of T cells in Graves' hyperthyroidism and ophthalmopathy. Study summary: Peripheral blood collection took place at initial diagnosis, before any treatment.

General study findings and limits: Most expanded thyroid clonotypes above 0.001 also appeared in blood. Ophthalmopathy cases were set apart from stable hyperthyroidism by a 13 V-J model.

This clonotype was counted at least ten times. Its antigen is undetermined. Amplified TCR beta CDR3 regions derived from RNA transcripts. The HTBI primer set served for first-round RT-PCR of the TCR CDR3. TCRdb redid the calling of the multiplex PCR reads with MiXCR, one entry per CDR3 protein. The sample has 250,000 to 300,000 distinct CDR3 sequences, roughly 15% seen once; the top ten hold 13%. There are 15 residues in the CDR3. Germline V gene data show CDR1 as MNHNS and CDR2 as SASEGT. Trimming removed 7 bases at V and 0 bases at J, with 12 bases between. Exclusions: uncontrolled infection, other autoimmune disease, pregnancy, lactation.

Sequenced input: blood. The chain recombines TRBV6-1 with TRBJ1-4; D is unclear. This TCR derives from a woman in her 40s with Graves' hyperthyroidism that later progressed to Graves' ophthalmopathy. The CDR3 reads CASTDRVATNEKLFF. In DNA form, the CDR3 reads TGTGCCAGCACTGACCGGGTCGCAACTAATGAAAAACTGTTTTTT.